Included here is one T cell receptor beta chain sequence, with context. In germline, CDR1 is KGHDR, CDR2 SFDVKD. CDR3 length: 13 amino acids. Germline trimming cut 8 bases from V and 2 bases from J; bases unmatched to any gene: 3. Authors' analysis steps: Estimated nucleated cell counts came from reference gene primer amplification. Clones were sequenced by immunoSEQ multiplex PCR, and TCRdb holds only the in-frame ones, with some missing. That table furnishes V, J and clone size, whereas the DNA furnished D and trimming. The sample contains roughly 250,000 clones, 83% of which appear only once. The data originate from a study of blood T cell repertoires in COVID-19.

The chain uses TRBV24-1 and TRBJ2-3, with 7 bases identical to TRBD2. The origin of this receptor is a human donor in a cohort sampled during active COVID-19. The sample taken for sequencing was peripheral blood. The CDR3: CATTGTNTDTQYF. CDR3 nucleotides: TGTGCCACCACCGGGACTAACACAGATACGCAGTATTTT.